This T cell receptor (beta chain) was captured by sequencing in a study of T-cell memory formation after mild COVID-19. The study, taken as a whole, reports: Some SARS-CoV-2-responding clones were already detected in memory before infection. Contracting CD4+ clones sat mainly in CM and EM; CD8+ in EMRA. Contracting clones from day 15 to 85 showed balanced CD4/CD8; later expanders favored CD4+.

This clonotype was observed a handful of times. Its antigen is still unknown. TCR alpha and TCR beta cDNA libraries with sample barcodes and UMIs came from 5'RACE using constant-segment primers. TCRdb re-analysed the 5' RACE reads in MiXCR, keeping a single row per CDR3 protein. The sample has about 430,000 distinct CDR3 sequences, roughly 26% seen once; the top ten hold around 8.7%. V gave up 5 bases and J gave up 3 bases; unmatched junction bases: 3. The CDR3 totals 13 residues. Germline assignment: CDR1 SGHRS and CDR2 YFSETQ. Specimen: PBMCs or a T cell subset sorted from them (not recorded which). The sequence came from an adult woman who had mild COVID-19 (a few samples of this study predate the infection). Cell type and time point are not known. V and J are TRBV5-1 and TRBJ1-2; 8 nucleotides align to TRBD1. The CDR3 region is CASREDRDYGYTF. CDR3 coding DNA: TGCGCCAGCAGGGAGGACAGGGACTATGGCTACACCTTC.